The 20 T cell receptor beta chains reported below all come from one sample, sequenced in a study of cytomegalovirus exposure and HLA in healthy donors. It was with 60 Vbeta and 13 Jbeta primers that the PCR ran. Assay: immunoSEQ multiplex PCR; the TCRdb copy retains only in-frame clones and omits some. The table records some 60,000 clones, about 80% of them present only once. The sample was PBMCs. These receptors were obtained from a man between 35 and 55 years old in good health and CMV-seronegative.

The V and J genes are TRBV11-2 and TRBJ1-2, with a tentative D call TRBD1 (5 bases). Germline loops: CDR1 SGHAT, CDR2 FQNNGV. V was pared by 0 bases and J by 9 bases, with 11 bases between. This CDR3 contains 13 residues. The CDR3 DNA reads TGTGCCAGCAGCTTAGATGGGGAGGGGAGCTACACCTTC. Protein sequence: CASSLDGEGSYTF.

The chain has TRBV25-1 and TRBJ1-2; 8 bases are shared with TRBD1. Per germline, CDR1 MGHDK and CDR2 SYGVNS. The CDR3 totals 15 residues. V was clipped by 1 base and J by 3 bases; unmatched bases: 4. The CDR3 region is CASSEWGQADYGYTF. CDR3 bases: TGTGCCAGCAGTGAATGGGGACAGGCGGACTATGGCTACACCTTC.

A note on this clone: The junction does not match germline at one end; this may be a read error. The genes are TRBV29-1 and TRBJ2-3; 9 bases align to TRBD2. Germline V gene data show CDR1 as SQVTM and CDR2 as ANQGSEA. This CDR3 spans 19 amino acids. The CDR3 here is CSVEDSRFTSGSSTDTQYF. In DNA form, the CDR3 reads TGCAGCGTGGAAGACTCTCGATTCACTAGCGGGTCTAGCACAGATACGCAGTATTTT.

The V and J genes are TRBV7-9 and TRBJ2-5; 7 bases align to TRBD2. V shed 4 bases, J shed 9 bases, and the junction held 14 bases outside the gene matches. CDR1 and CDR2 (germline): SEHNR, FQNEAQ (reference sequence). The CDR3 runs to 15 residues. The CDR3 here is CASSSIPASGGAQYF. CDR3 coding DNA: TGTGCCAGCAGCTCGATCCCGGCTAGCGGTGGGGCCCAGTACTTC.

The gene calls are TRBV7-9 and TRBJ2-5; 11 bases agree with TRBD1. The CDR3 contains 15 residues. The V gene end was trimmed by 1 base and the J gene end by 3 bases; junction bases not matched to a gene: 1. Germline V gene lookup returns CDR1 SEHNR and CDR2 FQNEAQ (reference sequence). In DNA form, the CDR3 reads TGTGCCAGCAGCTTAGAGGGACAGGGGGAAGAGACCCAGTACTTC. Translated: CASSLEGQGEETQYF.

A word on this clone: The same CDR3 arises from other DNA sequences in this sample as well. CDR3 amino acids: CASWQRGQTGGNTF. As DNA, the CDR3 is TGTGCCAGCTGGCAGAGGGGACAGACGGGTGGAAACACCTTC. The chain is built from TRBV11-3 and TRBJ1-2, with TRBD1 matching 7 bases. The CDR3 is 14 residues long. Germline CDR1 is SGHNT and CDR2 is YENEEA. The trim removed 8 bases at V and 12 bases at J, leaving 18 bases unmatched.

This chain joins TRBV10-3 and TRBJ2-7; the D is unclear. V dropped 3 bases and J dropped 4 bases, with 7 bases sitting between them. The CDR3 has 12 residues. Germline CDR1 ENHRY, CDR2 SYGVKD. The CDR3 sequence: CAISEAEYEQYF. In DNA form, the CDR3 reads TGTGCCATCAGTGAAGCCGAATACGAGCAGTACTTC.

The rearrangement joins TRBV28 to TRBJ1-1, with 8 bases fitting TRBD1. Germline CDR1 is MDHEN and CDR2 is SYDVKM. The V gene end was trimmed by 8 bases and the J gene end by 5 bases; junction bases not matched to a gene: 10. The CDR3 has 14 residues. The DNA of the CDR3 is TGTGCCAGCGGACCAGGGGGCTGGGAGACTGAAGCTTTCTTT. Translated: CASGPGGWETEAFF.

The chain is built from TRBV15 and TRBJ1-3; possible D gene TRBD1, 5 bases. Looked up from germline, CDR1 is LNHNV and CDR2 is YYDKDF (reference sequence). Trimming shortened V by 0 bases and J by 0 bases, and 12 bases separated the two germline ends. This CDR3 contains 17 residues. CDR3 amino acids: CATSRDSTAYSGNTIYF. CDR3 DNA sequence: TGTGCCACCAGCAGAGATTCGACAGCTTACTCTGGAAACACCATATATTTT.

The rearrangement links TRBV6-4 to TRBJ2-3; TRBD2 aligns across 7 bases. V shed 7 bases and J 4 bases; nucleotides not matched to a gene: 8. Germline values: CDR1 MRHNA, CDR2 SNTAGT. This CDR3 comprises 14 residues. In DNA, the CDR3 is TGTGCCAGCAAAGAGCGGGGTGGTTCAGATACGCAGTATTTT. It yields the protein CASKERGGSDTQYF.

The chain joins TRBV6-1 to TRBJ1-5, with a possible D match to TRBD1 (6 bases). The CDR3 extends over 17 amino acids. Trimming cost V 2 bases and J 0 bases, with 14 bases left between them. The germline gives CDR1 MNHNS, CDR2 SASEGT. CDR3 nucleotides: TGTGCCAGCAGTGAACCGGTAGGCAGGGGTAGCAATCAGCCCCAGCATTTT. This codes for CASSEPVGRGSNQPQHF.

The V and J genes are TRBV6-5 and TRBJ1-1; D is undetermined. Trimming took off 5 bases at V and 2 bases at J, with 3 bases between the two ends. CDR1 is MNHEY and CDR2 is SVGAGI in the germline V gene. The length of the CDR3 is 11 residues. For the CDR3, the DNA is TGTGCCAGCAGTCATAACACTGAAGCTTTCTTT. Translation: CASSHNTEAFF.

Only a few counts were recorded for this clone. The V and J genes are TRBV7-8 and TRBJ1-6, with D perhaps TRBD1 (6 bases). Germline assignment: CDR1 SGHVS and CDR2 FQNEAQ. The CDR3 consists of 15 residues. Trimming pared 2 bases from V and 7 bases from J, leaving 12 bases between. CDR3 sequence reads: CASSLYRTENSPLHF. The CDR3 region has the DNA TGTGCCAGCAGCTTATACAGGACAGAGAATTCACCCCTCCACTTT.

V gene TRBV13 combines with J gene TRBJ1-2; D is perhaps TRBD1 (6 bases). Trimming took 1 base from V and 5 from J, leaving 11 bases between them. The CDR3 loop spans 14 amino acids. Looked up from germline, CDR1 is PRHDT and CDR2 is FYEKMQ (reference sequence). CDR3 protein: CASSLDTGRYGYTF. DNA of the CDR3: TGTGCCAGCAGCTTAGACACAGGGAGATATGGCTACACCTTC.

This chain uses TRBV19 with TRBJ2-1; D is ambiguous. Germline CDR1 LNHDA, CDR2 SQIVND (reference sequence). Trimming cost V 1 base and J 7 bases, with 8 bases left between them. This CDR3 spans 13 amino acids. In DNA, the CDR3 is TGTGCCAGTAGTATAGCGCATAGTAATGAGCAGTTCTTC. Protein product: CASSIAHSNEQFF.

V and J are TRBV18 and TRBJ2-5; D call uncertain. V lost 6 bases and J 3 bases, leaving 5 bases between the germline ends. The CDR3 contains 11 residues. CDR1 and CDR2 from the germline V gene are KGHSH and LQKENI. The CDR3 protein is CASSSKETQYF. The CDR3 DNA reads as TGTGCCAGCTCGTCTAAAGAGACCCAGTACTTC.

This sequence joins TRBV30 and TRBJ1-1; D ambiguous. The CDR3 is made up of 13 amino acids. CDR1 is GTSNPN and CDR2 is SVGIG in the germline V gene (reference sequence). V lost 0 bases and J lost 1, with 6 bases in between. The CDR3 nucleotides are TGTGCCTGGAGTGTAGCAACGAACACTGAAGCTTTCTTT. This codes for CAWSVATNTEAFF.

As regards this clone: An end of the junction differs from the germline gene, which may be a read error. J is TRBJ2-7 and V is TRBV5-6; 8 nucleotides line up with TRBD2. In germline, CDR1 is SGHDT, CDR2 YYEEEE. This CDR3 spans 14 amino acids. For the CDR3, the DNA is TGTGCCAGCACCCGGGGGGGGGCCTCCCACGAGCAGTACTTC. Encoded protein: CASTRGGASHEQYF.

The chain carries TRBV28 and TRBJ2-7, with 8 bases aligning to TRBD1. Germline V gene data show CDR1 as MDHEN and CDR2 as SYDVKM. The ends lost 6 bases at V and 3 bases at J; junction bases unmatched: 7. This CDR3 has 14 amino acids. The CDR3 DNA reads TGTGCCAGCAGCTCCCACGACAGGGGCTACGAGCAGTACGTC. Its protein product is CASSSHDRGYEQYV.

In DNA form, the CDR3 reads TGTGCCACCAGCAGAGAGCTATCACCCCTCCACTTT. Translation gives CATSRELSPLHF. The genes are TRBV15 and TRBJ1-6; no definite D call. Trimming removed 0 bases from V and 10 bases from J, with 4 bases in between. Germline V gene data show CDR1 as LNHNV and CDR2 as YYDKDF (reference sequence). CDR3 size: 12 residues.